This TCR beta chain was recorded in a study of T cells in Graves' hyperthyroidism and ophthalmopathy. About the study: Peripheral blood was taken when the disease was first diagnosed, before any treatment began.

Ophthalmopathy patients had moderate-to-severe active disease, CAS ≥3, NOSPECS ≥4, and disease duration under 3 months. In its sample, this clonotype was seen many times. Trimming cost V 2 bases and J 5 bases; bases outside gene matches: 8. Germline CDR1 is KGHSH and CDR2 is LQKENI. This CDR3 comprises 15 residues. Amplified TCR beta CDR3 regions derived from RNA transcripts. HTBI primers were the set used in a first-round RT-PCR of the TCR CDR3. One entry per CDR3 protein results from TCRdb running MiXCR on the multiplex PCR reads. The sample consists of approximately 410,000 distinct CDR3 sequences, roughly 15% of them appearing once.

The sequence derives from a man in his late teens or twenties with Graves' ophthalmopathy. The rearrangement uses TRBV18 and TRBJ2-5; 7 positions agree with TRBD1. The sequenced sample was blood. CDR3 DNA: TGTGCCAGCTCACCAACTCGGACAGGACTCGAGACCCAGTACTTC. Translating it yields CASSPTRTGLETQYF. The full variable domain, in which reference TRBV18 and TRBJ2-5 provide the parts outside the CDR3, is NAGVMQNPRHLVRRRGQEARLRCSPMKGHSHVYWYRQLPEEGLKFMVYLQKENIIDESGMPKERFSAEFPKEGPSILRIQQVVRGDSAAYFCASSPTRTGLETQYFGPGTRLLVL.